Listed here are 16 T cell receptor beta chains from one sample, sequenced in a study of shared clonotypes between healthy human individuals. Sequenced by immunoSEQ multiplex PCR; TCRdb stores in-frame clones only, minus some. The sample comprises some 2.1 million clones, roughly 94% of which are singletons, and more than 0.95% rests with the top ten. Naive CD8 cells, CD45RO-negative and positively selected for CCR7, excluded terminally differentiated effector memory CD45RA+ cells. Input material: naive CD8+ T cells sorted from blood. These receptors came from a man aged 18-30 years in good health.

The V and J genes are TRBV7-9 and TRBJ2-3; 11 positions agree with TRBD1. The CDR3 covers 19 residues. Germline CDR1 SEHNR, CDR2 FQNEAQ (reference sequence). V shed 2 bases and J 2 bases; nucleotides not matched to a gene: 12. For the CDR3, the DNA is TGTGCCAGCAGCTTATTTCGGACAGGGGGCGAAACGTACACAGATACGCAGTATTTT. Its protein is CASSLFRTGGETYTDTQYF.

This clone has more than one count but fewer than ten. The chain is built from TRBV5-6 and TRBJ1-1; 8 bases fit TRBD1. From germline, CDR1 is SGHDT and CDR2 YYEEEE. CDR3 length equals 18 residues. V was pared by 1 base and J by 4 bases, with 15 bases of the junction left unmatched. The CDR3 nucleotides are TGTGCCAGCAGCTTGAGCCTGCAGGGGGCAATGCGGAGCACTGAAGCTTTCTTT. Protein: CASSLSLQGAMRSTEAFF.

This sequence joins TRBV5-4 and TRBJ1-2, with a weak D call TRBD1 (6 bases). Trimming removed 3 bases from V and 8 bases from J, with 23 bases in between. The CDR3 covers 16 residues. Germline V CDR1 and CDR2: SGHNT, YYREEE (reference sequence). The CDR3 nucleotides are TGTGCCAGCAGCTCTGGTGGGGACAACGTCCTAGTAGGCTACACCTTC. Its translation: CASSSGGDNVLVGYTF.

V is TRBV27 and J is TRBJ2-7; 9 bases match TRBD2. Germline V gene lookup returns CDR1 MNHEY and CDR2 SMNVEV (reference sequence). With 6 bases clipped from V and 0 bases from J, the junction kept 12 bases outside the gene matches. The CDR3 has 17 residues. CDR3 sequence: CASSQAPTSGLSYEQYF. The DNA of the CDR3 is TGTGCCAGCAGCCAGGCCCCTACTAGCGGGCTCTCCTACGAGCAGTACTTC.

The chain links TRBV30 to TRBJ1-5; D is perhaps TRBD1 (6 bases). Trimming shortened V by 1 base and J by 0 bases, and 10 bases separated the two germline ends. CDR1 and CDR2 from the germline V gene are GTSNPN and SVGIG (reference sequence). This CDR3 region has 15 residues. The CDR3 reads CAWSGETGSNQPQHF. CDR3 coding DNA: TGTGCCTGGAGTGGGGAGACAGGTAGCAATCAGCCCCAGCATTTT.

The V gene is TRBV6-6, the J gene TRBJ1-1; D is unclear. V was shortened by 7 bases and J by 3 bases, with 6 bases between the two germline ends. This CDR3 is built from 11 residues. Germline V gene data show CDR1 as MNHNY and CDR2 as SVGAGI (reference sequence). The CDR3 spells CASTLYTEAFF. The CDR3 DNA follows: TGTGCCAGCACCTTGTACACTGAAGCTTTCTTT.

This clone was picked up one time. The CDR3 region has the DNA TGCAGCGTTGCCCCCACAAACTACGAGCAGTACTTC. This codes for CSVAPTNYEQYF. The rearrangement links TRBV29-1 to TRBJ2-7; D uncertain. This CDR3 is built from 12 residues. V lost 4 bases and J lost 3, with 10 bases in between. Germline V gene sequence: CDR1 SQVTM, CDR2 ANQGSEA.

The J gene is TRBJ2-7, the V gene TRBV28, with 10 positions matching TRBD1. V lost 7 bases and J lost 0; bases outside the gene matches: 3. The CDR3 extends over 14 amino acids. From germline, CDR1 is MDHEN and CDR2 SYDVKM. The CDR3 sequence: CASTGQGSSYEQYF. The CDR3 DNA is TGTGCCAGCACGGGACAGGGGAGCTCCTACGAGCAGTACTTC.

Comments on this clone: One end of the junction fails to match germline, which may point to a read error. This rearrangement joins TRBV6-5 to TRBJ2-1; 7 bases match TRBD1. Germline CDR1 reads MNHEY; CDR2 reads SVGAGI. This CDR3 is built from 11 residues. The CDR3 sequence is CASSKGGREIF. The CDR3 coding sequence is TGTGCCAGCAGCAAAGGGGGCCGGGAAATCTTC.

This sequence joins TRBV30 and TRBJ2-1; 10 bases match TRBD2. From germline, CDR1 is GTSNPN and CDR2 SVGIG (reference sequence). With 2 bases clipped from V and 3 bases from J, the junction kept 4 bases outside the gene matches. This CDR3 has 15 amino acids. DNA of the CDR3: TGTGCCTGGAGTTTTGGACTAGCGGACTACAATGAGCAGTTCTTC. Translation gives CAWSFGLADYNEQFF.

This sequence joins TRBV4-1 and TRBJ2-1; TRBD2 agrees at 13 bases. The CDR3 has 18 amino acids. Trimming removed 5 bases from V and 8 bases from J; junction bases left unmatched: 15. Per the germline V gene, CDR1 is MGHRA and CDR2 is YSYEKL. CDR3 region: CASSAQNSGTSGKYEQFF. The CDR3 region has the DNA TGCGCCAGCAGCGCCCAAAATTCCGGGACTAGCGGGAAATATGAGCAGTTCTTC.

This clone was observed a single time. This chain uses TRBV27 with TRBJ2-7; D is unclear. Germline assignment: CDR1 MNHEY and CDR2 SMNVEV (reference sequence). The CDR3 covers 10 residues. V lost 8 bases, J lost 6 bases, and 8 bases lay in between. The CDR3 DNA reads TGTGCCAGCGGGTGGGGCGAGCAGTACTTC. Its protein is CASGWGEQYF.

The chain combines TRBV27 with TRBJ2-7; tentative D call: TRBD1 (7 bases). Trimming took 0 bases from V and 3 from J, leaving 12 bases between them. Per germline, CDR1 MNHEY and CDR2 SMNVEV (reference sequence). This CDR3 comprises 15 residues. The CDR3 is CASSLSGRGVYEQYF. The DNA of the CDR3 is TGTGCCAGCAGTTTATCTGGCAGGGGGGTCTACGAGCAGTACTTC.

The V and J genes are TRBV11-2 and TRBJ2-1; D unclear. Trimming removed 11 bases at V and 4 bases at J, with 15 bases between. In germline, CDR1 is SGHAT, CDR2 FQNNGV. The CDR3 has 13 residues. In DNA form, the CDR3 reads TGTGCCGCCCTCTCCCTGGGGTACAATGAGCAGTTCTTC. Its translation: CAALSLGYNEQFF. The variable domain in full, completed from reference TRBV11-2 and TRBJ2-1, reads EAGVAQSPRYKIIEKRQSVAFWCNPISGHATLYWYQQILGQGPKLLIQFQNNGVVDDSQLPKDRFSAERLKGVDSTLKIQPAKLEDSAVYLCAALSLGYNEQFFGPGTRLTVL.

The CDR3 sequence: CATSPQGSVAGVGSYEQYF. The CDR3 bases are TGTGCCACCAGCCCCCAAGGAAGCGTAGCGGGAGTTGGCTCCTACGAGCAGTACTTC. The rearrangement joins TRBV15 to TRBJ2-7; 9 nucleotides line up with TRBD2. This CDR3 has 19 residues. V trimming: 5 bases; J trimming: 0 bases; junction bases outside the gene matches: 17. CDR1 LNHNV and CDR2 YYDKDF come from the germline V gene (reference sequence).

The genes are TRBV7-6 and TRBJ1-2; D uncertain. The CDR3 is 13 amino acids. The V and J ends lost 1 base and 1 base respectively, with 4 bases between them. From germline, CDR1 is SGHVS and CDR2 FNYEAQ. The CDR3 sequence: CASSLGRNYGYTF. The DNA for the CDR3 is TGTGCCAGCAGCTTAGGCCGTAACTATGGCTACACCTTC.